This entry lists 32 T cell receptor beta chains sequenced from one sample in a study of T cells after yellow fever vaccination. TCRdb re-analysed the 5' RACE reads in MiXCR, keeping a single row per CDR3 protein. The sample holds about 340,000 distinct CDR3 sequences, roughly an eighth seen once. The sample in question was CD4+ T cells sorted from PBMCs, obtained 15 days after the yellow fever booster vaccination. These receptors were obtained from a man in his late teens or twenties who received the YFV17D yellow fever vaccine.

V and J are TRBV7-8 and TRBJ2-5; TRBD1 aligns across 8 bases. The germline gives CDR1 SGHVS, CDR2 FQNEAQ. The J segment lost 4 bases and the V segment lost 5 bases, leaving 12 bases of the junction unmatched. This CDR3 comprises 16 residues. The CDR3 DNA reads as TGTGCCAGCAGCCCCGGACAGGGTGAAAGTAGAGAGACCCAGTACTTC. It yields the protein CASSPGQGESRETQYF.

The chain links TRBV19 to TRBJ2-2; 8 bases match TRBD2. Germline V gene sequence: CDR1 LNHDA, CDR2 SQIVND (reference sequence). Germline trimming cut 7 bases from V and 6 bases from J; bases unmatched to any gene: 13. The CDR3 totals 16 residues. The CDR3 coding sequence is TGTGCCAGTACCAAACCCCGCGGGGGGATCGCCGGGGAGCTGTTTTTT. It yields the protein CASTKPRGGIAGELFF.

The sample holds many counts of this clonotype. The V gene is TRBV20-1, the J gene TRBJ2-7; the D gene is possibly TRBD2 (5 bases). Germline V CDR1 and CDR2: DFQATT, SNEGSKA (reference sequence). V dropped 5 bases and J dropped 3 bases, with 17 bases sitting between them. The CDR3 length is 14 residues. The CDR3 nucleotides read TGCAGTGCTGCGAAGGCTAGCTCCGTCTACGAGCAGTACGTC. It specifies CSAAKASSVYEQYV.

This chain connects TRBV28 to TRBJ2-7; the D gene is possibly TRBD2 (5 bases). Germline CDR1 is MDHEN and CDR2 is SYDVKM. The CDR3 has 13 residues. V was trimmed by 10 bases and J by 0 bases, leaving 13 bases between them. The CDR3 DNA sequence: TGTGCCACCGCGCGGGTGGGCTCCTACGAGCAGTACGTC. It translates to CATARVGSYEQYV.

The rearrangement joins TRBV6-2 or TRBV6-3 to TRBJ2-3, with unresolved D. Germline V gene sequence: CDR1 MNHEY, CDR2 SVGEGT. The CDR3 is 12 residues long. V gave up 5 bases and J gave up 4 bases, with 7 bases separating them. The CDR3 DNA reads TGTGCCAGCAGTCATCAGCCAGATACGCAGTATTTT. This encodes CASSHQPDTQYF.

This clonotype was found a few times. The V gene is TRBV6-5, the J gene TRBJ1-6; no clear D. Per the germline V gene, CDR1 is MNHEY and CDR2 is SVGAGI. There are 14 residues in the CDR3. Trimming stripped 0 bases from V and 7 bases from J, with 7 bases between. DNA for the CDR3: TGTGCCAGCAGTTACTCGGGGAAGAATTCACCCCTCCACTTT. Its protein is CASSYSGKNSPLHF.

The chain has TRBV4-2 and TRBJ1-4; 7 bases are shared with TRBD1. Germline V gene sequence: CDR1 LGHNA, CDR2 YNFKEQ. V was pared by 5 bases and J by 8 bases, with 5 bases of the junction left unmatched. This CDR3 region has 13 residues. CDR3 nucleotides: TGTGCCAGCAGCGAGGACAGGCTGGAAAAACTGTTTTTT. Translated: CASSEDRLEKLFF.

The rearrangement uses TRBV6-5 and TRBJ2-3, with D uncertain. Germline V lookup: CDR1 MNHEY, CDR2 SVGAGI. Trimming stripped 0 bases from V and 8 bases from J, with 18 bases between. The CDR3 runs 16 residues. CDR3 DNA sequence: TGTGCCAGCAGTTACTCGATTGGGCCAGCCATTGGTACGCAGTATTTT. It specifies CASSYSIGPAIGTQYF.

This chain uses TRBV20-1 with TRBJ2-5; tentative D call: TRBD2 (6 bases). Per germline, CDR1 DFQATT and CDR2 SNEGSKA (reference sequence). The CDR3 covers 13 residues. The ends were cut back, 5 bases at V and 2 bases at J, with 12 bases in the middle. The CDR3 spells CSAPTGTQETQYF. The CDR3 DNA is TGCAGTGCTCCAACCGGGACTCAAGAGACCCAGTACTTC.

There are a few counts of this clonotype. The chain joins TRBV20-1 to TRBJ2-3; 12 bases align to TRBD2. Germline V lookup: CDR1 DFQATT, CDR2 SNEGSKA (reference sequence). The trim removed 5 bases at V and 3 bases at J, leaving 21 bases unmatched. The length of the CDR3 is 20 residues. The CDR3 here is CSAPRGPSGGAPHRTDTQYF. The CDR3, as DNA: TGCAGTGCTCCCCGAGGCCCTAGCGGGGGGGCCCCCCACAGGACAGATACGCAGTATTTT.

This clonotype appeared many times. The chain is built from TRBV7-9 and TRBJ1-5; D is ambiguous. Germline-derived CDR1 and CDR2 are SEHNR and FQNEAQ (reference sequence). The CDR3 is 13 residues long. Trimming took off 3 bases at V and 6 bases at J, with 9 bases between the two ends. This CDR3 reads CASSFYGGQPQHF. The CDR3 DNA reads TGTGCCAGCAGCTTTTACGGTGGTCAGCCCCAGCATTTT.

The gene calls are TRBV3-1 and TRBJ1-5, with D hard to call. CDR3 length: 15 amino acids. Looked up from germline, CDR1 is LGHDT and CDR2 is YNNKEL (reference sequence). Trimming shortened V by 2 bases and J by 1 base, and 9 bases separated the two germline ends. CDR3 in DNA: TGTGCCAGCAGCCAATGGACGGAGAGCAATCAGCCCCAGCATTTT. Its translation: CASSQWTESNQPQHF.

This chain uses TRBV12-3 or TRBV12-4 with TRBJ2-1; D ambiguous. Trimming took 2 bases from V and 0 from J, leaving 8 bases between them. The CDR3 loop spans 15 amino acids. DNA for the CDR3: TGTGCCAGCAGTTTATGGCAGACCTCCTACAATGAGCAGTTCTTC. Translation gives CASSLWQTSYNEQFF.

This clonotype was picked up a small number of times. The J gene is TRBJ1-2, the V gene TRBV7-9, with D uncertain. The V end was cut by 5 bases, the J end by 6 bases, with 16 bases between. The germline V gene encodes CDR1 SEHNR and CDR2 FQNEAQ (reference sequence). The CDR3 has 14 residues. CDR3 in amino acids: CASSPQAPADGYTF. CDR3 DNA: TGTGCCAGCAGCCCCCAGGCCCCGGCGGATGGCTACACCTTC.

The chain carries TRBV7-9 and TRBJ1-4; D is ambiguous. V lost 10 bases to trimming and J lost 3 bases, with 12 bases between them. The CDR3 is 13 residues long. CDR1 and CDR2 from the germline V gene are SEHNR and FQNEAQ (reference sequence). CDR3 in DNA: TGTGCCACCACGGACGACGCTAATGAAAAACTGTTTTTT. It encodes CATTDDANEKLFF. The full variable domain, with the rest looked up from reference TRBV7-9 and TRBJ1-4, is DTGVSQNPRHKITKRGQNVTFRCDPISEHNRLYWYRQTLGQGPEFLTYFQNEAQLEKSRLLSDRFSAERPKGSFSTLEIQRTEQGDSAMYLCATTDDANEKLFFGSGTQLSVL.

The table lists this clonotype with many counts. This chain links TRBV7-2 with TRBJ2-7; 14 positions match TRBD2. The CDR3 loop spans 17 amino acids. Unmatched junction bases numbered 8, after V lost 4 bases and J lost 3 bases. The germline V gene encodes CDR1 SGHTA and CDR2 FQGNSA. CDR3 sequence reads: CASSSGLAGGSFYEQYF. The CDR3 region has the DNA TGTGCCAGCAGCTCCGGACTAGCGGGGGGATCTTTCTACGAGCAGTACTTC.

CDR3 protein: CASSLEGAGGGGSQYF. CDR3 nucleotides: TGTGCCAGCAGCTTAGAAGGAGCGGGCGGGGGTGGATCCCAGTACTTC. The chain joins TRBV7-6 to TRBJ2-5; TRBD2 matches 7 bases. Losses at the gene ends were 1 base for V and 9 bases for J; bases not matched to a gene: 14. Germline assignment: CDR1 SGHVS and CDR2 FNYEAQ. This CDR3 comprises 16 residues. Looking up the rest from reference TRBV7-6 and TRBJ2-5 gives the full variable domain: GAGVSQSPRYKVTKRGQDVALRCDPISGHVSLYWYRQALGQGPEFLTYFNYEAQQDKSGLPNDRFSAERPEGSISTLTIQRTEQRDSAMYRCASSLEGAGGGGSQYFGPGTRLLVL.

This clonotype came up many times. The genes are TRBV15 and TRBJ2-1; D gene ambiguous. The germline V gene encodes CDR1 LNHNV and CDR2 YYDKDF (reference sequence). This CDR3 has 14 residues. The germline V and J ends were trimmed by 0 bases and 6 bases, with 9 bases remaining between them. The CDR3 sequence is CATSRDLRLNEQFF. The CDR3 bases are TGTGCCACCAGCAGAGATCTTCGACTCAATGAGCAGTTCTTC.

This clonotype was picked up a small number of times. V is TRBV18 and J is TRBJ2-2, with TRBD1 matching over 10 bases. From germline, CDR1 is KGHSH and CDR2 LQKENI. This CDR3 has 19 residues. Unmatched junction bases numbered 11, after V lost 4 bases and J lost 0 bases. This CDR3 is CASSLNIGQGEANTGELFF. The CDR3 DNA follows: TGTGCCAGCTCACTTAATATCGGACAGGGGGAAGCGAACACCGGGGAGCTGTTTTTT.

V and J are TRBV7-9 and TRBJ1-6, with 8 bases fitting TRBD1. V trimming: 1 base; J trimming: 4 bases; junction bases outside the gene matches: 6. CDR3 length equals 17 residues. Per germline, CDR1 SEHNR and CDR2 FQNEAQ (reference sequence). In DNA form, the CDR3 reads TGTGCCAGCAGCTTAGTAGGCAGGGGGCTGTATAATTCACCCCTCCACTTT. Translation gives CASSLVGRGLYNSPLHF. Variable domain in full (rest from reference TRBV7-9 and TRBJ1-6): DTGVSQNPRHKITKRGQNVTFRCDPISEHNRLYWYRQTLGQGPEFLTYFQNEAQLEKSRLLSDRFSAERPKGSFSTLEIQRTEQGDSAMYLCASSLVGRGLYNSPLHFGNGTRLTVT.

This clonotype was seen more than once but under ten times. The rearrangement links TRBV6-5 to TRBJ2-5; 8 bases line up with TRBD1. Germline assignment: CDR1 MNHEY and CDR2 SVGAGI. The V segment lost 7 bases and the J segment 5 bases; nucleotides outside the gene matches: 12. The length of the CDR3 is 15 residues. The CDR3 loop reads CASTAGTGPEETQYF. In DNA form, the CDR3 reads TGTGCCAGCACCGCCGGGACAGGACCCGAGGAGACCCAGTACTTC.

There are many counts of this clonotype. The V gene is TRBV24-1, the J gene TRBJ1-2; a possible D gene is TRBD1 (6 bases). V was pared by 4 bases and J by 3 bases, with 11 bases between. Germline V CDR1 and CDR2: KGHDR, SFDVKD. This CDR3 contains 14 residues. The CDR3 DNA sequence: TGTGCCACCAGTGAACGAGGGGGAGACTATGGCTACACCTTC. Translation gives CATSERGGDYGYTF.

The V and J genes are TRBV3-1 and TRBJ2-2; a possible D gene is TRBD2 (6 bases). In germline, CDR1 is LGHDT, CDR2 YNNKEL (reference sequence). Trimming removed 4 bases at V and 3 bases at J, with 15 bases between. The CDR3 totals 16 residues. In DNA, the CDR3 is TGTGCCAGCAGCCTCCGGGCTCCGGGAGACACCGGGGAGCTGTTTTTT. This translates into CASSLRAPGDTGELFF.

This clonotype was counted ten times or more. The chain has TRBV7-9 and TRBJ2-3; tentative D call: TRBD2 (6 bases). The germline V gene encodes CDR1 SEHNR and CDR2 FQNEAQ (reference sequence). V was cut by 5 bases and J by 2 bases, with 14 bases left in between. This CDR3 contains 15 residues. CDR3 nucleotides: TGTGCCAGCAGCCCCCCGATAGCGGTCACAGATACGCAGTATTTT. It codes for CASSPPIAVTDTQYF.

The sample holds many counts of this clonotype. Here the CDR3 DNA reads TGTGCCAGCAGTACTTTCGACAGGGGGACTGAGACCCAGTACTTC. It translates to CASSTFDRGTETQYF. The rearrangement uses TRBV27 and TRBJ2-5, with 9 bases that match TRBD1. CDR1 and CDR2 from the germline V gene are MNHEY and SMNVEV (reference sequence). The CDR3 runs 15 residues. J was trimmed by 5 bases and V by 5 bases; bases with no gene match: 9.

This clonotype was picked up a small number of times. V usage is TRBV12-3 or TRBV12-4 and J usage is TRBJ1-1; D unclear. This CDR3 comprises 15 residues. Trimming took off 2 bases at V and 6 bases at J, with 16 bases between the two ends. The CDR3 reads CASSLRQPNSAEAFF. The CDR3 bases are TGTGCCAGCAGTTTAAGGCAGCCAAATTCGGCTGAAGCTTTCTTT.

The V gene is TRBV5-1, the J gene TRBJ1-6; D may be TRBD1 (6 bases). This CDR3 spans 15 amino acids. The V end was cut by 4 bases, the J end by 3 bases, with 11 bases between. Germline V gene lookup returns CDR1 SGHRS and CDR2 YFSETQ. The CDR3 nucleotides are TGCGCCAGCAGCCCCGGGGGCCTCTATAATTCACCCCTCCACTTT. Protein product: CASSPGGLYNSPLHF.

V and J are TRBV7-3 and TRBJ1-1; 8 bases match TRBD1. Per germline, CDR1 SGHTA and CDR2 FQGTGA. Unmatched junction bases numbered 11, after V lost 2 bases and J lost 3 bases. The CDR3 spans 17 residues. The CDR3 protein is CASSLEGGDRIHTEAFF. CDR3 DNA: TGTGCCAGCAGCTTAGAGGGGGGGGACAGGATACACACTGAAGCTTTCTTT.

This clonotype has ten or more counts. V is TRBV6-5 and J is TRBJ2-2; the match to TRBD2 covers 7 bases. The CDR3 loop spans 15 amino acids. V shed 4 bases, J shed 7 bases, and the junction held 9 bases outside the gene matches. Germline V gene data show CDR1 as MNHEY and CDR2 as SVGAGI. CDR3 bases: TGTGCCAGCAGTTCGAGCGGGGCCTATTTCGGGGAGCTGTTTTTT. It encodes CASSSSGAYFGELFF.

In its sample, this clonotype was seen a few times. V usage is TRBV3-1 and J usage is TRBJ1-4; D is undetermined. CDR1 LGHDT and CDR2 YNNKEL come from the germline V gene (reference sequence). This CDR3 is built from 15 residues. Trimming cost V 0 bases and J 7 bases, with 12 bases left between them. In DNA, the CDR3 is TGTGCCAGCAGCCAAGATTGGGGTTCCGGTGAAAAACTGTTTTTT. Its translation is CASSQDWGSGEKLFF.

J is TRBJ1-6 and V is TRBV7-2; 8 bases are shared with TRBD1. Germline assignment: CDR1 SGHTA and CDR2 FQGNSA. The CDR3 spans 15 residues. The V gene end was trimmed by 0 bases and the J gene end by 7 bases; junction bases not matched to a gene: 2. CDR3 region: CASSLAAGGNSPLHF. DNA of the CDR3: TGTGCCAGCAGCTTAGCGGCAGGGGGCAATTCACCCCTCCACTTT. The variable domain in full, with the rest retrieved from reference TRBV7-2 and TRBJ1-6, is GAGVSQSPSNKVTEKGKDVELRCDPISGHTALYWYRQSLGQGLEFLIYFQGNSAPDKSGLPSDRFSAERTGGSVSTLTIQRTQQEDSAVYLCASSLAAGGNSPLHFGNGTRLTVT.

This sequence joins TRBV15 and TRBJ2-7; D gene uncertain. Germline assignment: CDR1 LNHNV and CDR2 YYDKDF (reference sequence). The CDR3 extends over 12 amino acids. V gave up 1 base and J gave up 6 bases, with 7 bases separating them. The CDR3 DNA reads TGTGCCACCAGCAGAGTCCCGGGCGAGCAGTACTTC. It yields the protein CATSRVPGEQYF.